One sample yielded the 30 T cell receptor beta chains listed below, sequenced in a study of graft-versus-host responses after intestinal transplantation. Clones were sequenced by immunoSEQ multiplex PCR, and TCRdb holds only the in-frame ones, with some missing. The sample has nearly 95,000 clones, 85% to 95% seen once. No cognate antigen is known for these TCRs. The sequencing here drew on unstimulated CD8+ T cells sorted from spleen or lymph node cells, taken before intestinal transplant. The receptors here all came from a human donor who received an intestinal transplant.

The J gene is TRBJ1-1, the V gene TRBV7-8; 8 bases map to TRBD1. CDR1 is SGHVS and CDR2 is FQNEAQ in the germline V gene. Trimming cost V 2 bases and J 4 bases; bases outside gene matches: 9. The CDR3 is made up of 16 amino acids. CDR3 sequence: CASSLYGTGRGTEAFF. In nucleotides, the CDR3 is TGTGCCAGCAGCTTATATGGGACAGGTCGGGGCACTGAAGCTTTCTTT.

The chain links TRBV7-8 to TRBJ1-1, with 7 positions matching TRBD1. The J segment lost 10 bases and the V segment lost 3 bases, leaving 11 bases of the junction unmatched. Germline CDR1 SGHVS, CDR2 FQNEAQ. The CDR3 is 14 amino acids. The CDR3 nucleotides are TGTGCCAGCAGCTTTAACGAGGGGGCGAATAGAGCTTTCTTT. Its translation: CASSFNEGANRAFF.

The chain has TRBV2 and TRBJ2-1; 8 bases agree with TRBD1. Germline V gene sequence: CDR1 SNHLY, CDR2 FYNNEI. CDR3 length: 18 residues. Unmatched junction bases numbered 12, after V lost 2 bases and J lost 3 bases. CDR3 loop: CASSEKRPGQEIYNEQFF. The CDR3 coding sequence is TGTGCCAGCAGTGAAAAAAGACCGGGACAGGAAATCTACAATGAGCAGTTCTTC.

In its sample, this clone was seen once. The CDR3 is CASSQGNTGPPANYGYTF. DNA of the CDR3: TGCGCCAGCAGCCAAGGGAATACAGGGCCGCCTGCTAACTATGGCTACACCTTC. The chain recombines TRBV4-3 with TRBJ1-2; D is perhaps TRBD1 (6 bases). CDR3 length equals 18 residues. Germline assignment: CDR1 LGHNA and CDR2 YSLEER. V lost 1 base and J 0 bases, leaving 18 bases between the germline ends.

CDR3 region: CSVVPGNPRGLYGYTF. Here the CDR3 DNA reads TGCAGCGTTGTTCCCGGGAACCCCCGAGGACTTTATGGCTACACCTTC. This chain connects TRBV29-1 to TRBJ1-2; no definite D call. This CDR3 contains 16 residues. The V gene lost 4 bases and the J gene lost 5 bases, with 23 bases spanning the gap. Germline CDR1 reads SQVTM; CDR2 reads ANQGSEA.

The chain is built from TRBV19 and TRBJ1-2; 7 bases map to TRBD1. Germline V gene data show CDR1 as LNHDA and CDR2 as SQIVND (reference sequence). J lost 8 bases, V lost 6 bases, and 6 bases had no gene match. This CDR3 has 12 residues. CDR3 bases: TGTGCCAGTAGAGAGGGGGCTCAAGGCTACACCTTC. Its protein is CASREGAQGYTF.

This rearrangement joins TRBV2 to TRBJ2-7; D is ambiguous. Trimming took 7 bases from V and 3 from J, leaving 7 bases between them. The CDR3 has 11 residues. The V gene's germline CDR1 is SNHLY and CDR2 FYNNEI. Here the CDR3 reads CASKPGYEQYF. CDR3 nucleotides: TGTGCCAGCAAGCCGGGCTACGAGCAGTACTTC.

As concerns this clone: In the same sample, other DNA sequences code for this CDR3. The chain carries TRBV27 and TRBJ1-1, with a possible D match to TRBD1 (6 bases). This CDR3 has 14 residues. Germline-derived CDR1 and CDR2 are MNHEY and SMNVEV (reference sequence). Trimming pared 5 bases from V and 0 bases from J, leaving 10 bases between. The CDR3 DNA follows: TGTGCCAGCAGTCTAACAGGGATGAACACTGAAGCTTTCTTT. Translating it yields CASSLTGMNTEAFF.

The chain links TRBV5-1 to TRBJ2-1, with TRBD1 as a possible D gene (6 bases). The CDR3 runs to 13 residues. Trimming took off 3 bases at V and 8 bases at J, with 12 bases between the two ends. Germline assignment: CDR1 SGHRS and CDR2 YFSETQ. The CDR3 DNA is TGCGCCAGCAGCTCTACAGGGATCGATGAGCAGTTCTTC. As protein: CASSSTGIDEQFF.

In DNA, the CDR3 is TGTGCCAGCAGTTCCACAGGGCCCGGGCCCCTCTACAATGAGCAGTTCTTC. Translating gives CASSSTGPGPLYNEQFF. The V and J genes are TRBV7-9 and TRBJ2-1, with a tentative D call TRBD1 (6 bases). Germline V gives CDR1 SEHNR, CDR2 FQNEAQ (reference sequence). The CDR3 contains 17 residues. V was cut by 6 bases and J by 3 bases, with 21 bases left in between.

This chain uses TRBV4-3 with TRBJ1-2; D gene uncertain. Germline lookup yields CDR1 LGHNA and CDR2 YSLEER. The CDR3 loop spans 12 amino acids. V shed 0 bases and J shed 4 bases, with 3 bases lying between them. The CDR3 loop is CASSQDGYGYTF. CDR3 DNA: TGCGCCAGCAGCCAAGACGGCTATGGCTACACCTTC.

The rearrangement links TRBV7-9 to TRBJ1-2; 7 bases line up with TRBD1. Germline CDR1 reads SEHNR; CDR2 reads FQNEAQ (reference sequence). The CDR3 has 14 amino acids. V dropped 5 bases and J dropped 5; count of bases not matched to a gene: 8. CDR3 sequence reads: CASSPPGTAYGYTF. In DNA, the CDR3 is TGTGCCAGCAGCCCCCCCGGGACAGCTTATGGCTACACCTTC.

The chain is built from TRBV4-3 and TRBJ2-7; the match to TRBD2 covers 9 bases. The CDR3 is 15 amino acids. V shed 0 bases, J shed 4 bases, and the junction held 4 bases outside the gene matches. Germline CDR1 reads LGHNA; CDR2 reads YSLEER. The CDR3 bases are TGCGCCAGCAGCCAAGATTCTAGCGGGGCTTACGAGCAGTACTTC. Residues: CASSQDSSGAYEQYF.

This chain connects TRBV27 to TRBJ1-2; tentatively, D is TRBD1 (6 bases). CDR3 length equals 16 residues. Germline V gene sequence: CDR1 MNHEY, CDR2 SMNVEV (reference sequence). The V and J ends lost 2 bases and 4 bases respectively, with 17 bases between them. CDR3 region: CASSLDGQHYPYGYTF. CDR3 coding DNA: TGTGCCAGCAGTTTAGACGGACAGCATTACCCCTATGGCTACACCTTC.

V and J are TRBV9 and TRBJ2-2; 7 nucleotides agree with TRBD1. CDR3 size: 16 residues. CDR1 is SGDLS, CDR2 YYNGEE, per germline. The trim removed 4 bases at V and 7 bases at J, leaving 13 bases unmatched. The CDR3 DNA sequence: TGTGCCAGCAGCTCTCCGGTAGCAGGGGGTATCGGGGAGCTGTTTTTT. Its translation is CASSSPVAGGIGELFF.

The J gene is TRBJ2-1, the V gene TRBV7-9; D is unclear. CDR1 and CDR2 (germline): SEHNR, FQNEAQ (reference sequence). The germline V and J ends were trimmed by 1 base and 8 bases, with 9 bases remaining between them. The CDR3 covers 13 residues. CDR3 region: CASSLGVTDEQFF. CDR3 DNA: TGTGCCAGCAGCTTAGGGGTCACAGATGAGCAGTTCTTC.

The chain has TRBV6-4 and TRBJ2-3, with D possibly being TRBD2 (6 bases). CDR1 is MRHNA, CDR2 SNTAGT, per germline. V lost 4 bases and J lost 4, with 12 bases in between. The CDR3 contains 14 residues. CDR3 residues: CASSAGTPADTQYF. The CDR3 nucleotides read TGTGCCAGCAGTGCGGGGACTCCGGCAGATACGCAGTATTTT.

J is TRBJ2-1 and V is TRBV19, with 8 bases lining up with TRBD1. This CDR3 region has 15 residues. V was clipped by 4 bases and J by 7 bases; unmatched bases: 9. CDR1 LNHDA and CDR2 SQIVND come from the germline V gene (reference sequence). The DNA for the CDR3 is TGTGCCAGTAGTAGCCCGGACAGGGCGGGGAATGAGCAGTTCTTC. As protein: CASSSPDRAGNEQFF.

The CDR3 DNA is TGCGCCAGCAGCCATCCCACAGGGGGTAAAAACATTCAGTACTTC. Protein product: CASSHPTGGKNIQYF. The gene calls are TRBV4-1 and TRBJ2-4, with 8 nucleotides matching TRBD1. V shed 3 bases, J shed 4 bases, and the junction held 5 bases outside the gene matches. CDR3 length: 15 amino acids. Germline lookup yields CDR1 MGHRA and CDR2 YSYEKL.

The V and J genes are TRBV30 and TRBJ2-1, with D possibly TRBD2 on 6 matching bases. The V end was cut by 1 base, the J end by 5 bases, with 9 bases between. Germline-derived CDR1 and CDR2 are GTSNPN and SVGIG (reference sequence). The CDR3 length is 13 residues. The CDR3 nucleotides read TGTGCCTGGAGTGGGGCTAGCGACAATGAGCAGTTCTTC. Protein product: CAWSGASDNEQFF.

V is TRBV7-6 and J is TRBJ2-7; TRBD1 agrees at 8 bases. The CDR3 extends over 16 amino acids. J gave up 0 bases and V 5 bases, and 9 bases lay outside the gene matches. Germline V gene sequence: CDR1 SGHVS, CDR2 FNYEAQ. CDR3 sequence reads: CASSTRTGPNSYEQYF. Here the CDR3 DNA reads TGTGCCAGCAGCACGCGGACAGGGCCCAACTCCTACGAGCAGTACTTC. Full variable domain (rest looked up from reference TRBV7-6 and TRBJ2-7): GAGVSQSPRYKVTKRGQDVALRCDPISGHVSLYWYRQALGQGPEFLTYFNYEAQQDKSGLPNDRFSAERPEGSISTLTIQRTEQRDSAMYRCASSTRTGPNSYEQYFGPGTRLTVT.

The chain is built from TRBV4-1 and TRBJ1-2; 9 nucleotides line up with TRBD1. V shed 1 base and J 4 bases; nucleotides not matched to a gene: 7. This CDR3 has 16 amino acids. The V gene's germline CDR1 is MGHRA and CDR2 YSYEKL. The CDR3 sequence is CASSQAWTGDSYGYTF. The CDR3, as DNA: TGCGCCAGCAGCCAAGCCTGGACAGGGGACTCCTATGGCTACACCTTC.

The chain recombines TRBV21-1 with TRBJ1-6. TRBV21-1 is a listed pseudogene. The CDR3 covers 17 residues. In nucleotides, the CDR3 is TGTGCCAAGCAGTCGGACTCTCTGAGCTCCTATAATTCACCCCTCCACTTT. Its protein product is CAKQSDSLSSYNSPLHF.

The CDR3 reads CASSRAGPNNEQFF. The CDR3 bases are TGTGCCAGCAGCCGCGCGGGACCCAACAATGAGCAGTTCTTC. The V and J genes are TRBV27 and TRBJ2-1; tentative D call: TRBD2 (6 bases). This CDR3 is built from 14 residues. V was trimmed by 6 bases and J by 5 bases, leaving 14 bases between them. Germline CDR1 and CDR2: MNHEY and SMNVEV (reference sequence).

V gene TRBV27 combines with J gene TRBJ1-1, with TRBD1 as a possible D gene (6 bases). Germline-derived CDR1 and CDR2 are MNHEY and SMNVEV (reference sequence). This CDR3 spans 14 amino acids. The ends were cut back, 5 bases at V and 5 bases at J, with 15 bases in the middle. The CDR3 protein is CASSSQGIGTEAFF. The CDR3 DNA reads TGTGCCAGCAGTAGCCAGGGGATCGGAACTGAAGCTTTCTTT.

This chain joins TRBV6-1 and TRBJ1-1, with a tentative D call TRBD1 (6 bases). Germline lookup yields CDR1 MNHNS and CDR2 SASEGT. CDR3 size: 16 residues. Trimming cost V 4 bases and J 1 base, with 16 bases left between them. The CDR3 loop reads CASSAGHLPPNTEAFF. The CDR3 DNA reads TGTGCCAGCAGTGCGGGACACCTACCCCCGAACACTGAAGCTTTCTTT.

The chain joins TRBV4-1 to TRBJ1-1; TRBD1 is a possible D gene (6 bases). The CDR3 consists of 13 residues. V was cut by 5 bases and J by 7 bases, with 14 bases left in between. CDR1 and CDR2 (germline): MGHRA, YSYEKL. The CDR3 here is CASSARGFSEAFF. The DNA of the CDR3 is TGCGCCAGCAGCGCCAGGGGTTTTAGTGAAGCTTTCTTT.

The chain carries TRBV7-9 and TRBJ1-2; D is uncertain. CDR1 and CDR2 from the germline V gene are SEHNR and FQNEAQ (reference sequence). The germline V and J ends were trimmed by 1 base and 8 bases, with 8 bases remaining between them. The CDR3 is made up of 12 amino acids. The CDR3 DNA reads as TGTGCCAGCAGCTTAGATGGCAGGGGCTACACCTTC. Translating gives CASSLDGRGYTF.

This clone was detected only once. The chain couples TRBV15 to TRBJ1-3; unclear D gene. Germline CDR1 and CDR2: LNHNV and YYDKDF (reference sequence). The ends were cut back, 1 base at V and 0 bases at J, with 13 bases in the middle. The CDR3 consists of 17 residues. CDR3 loop: CATSRASHRPSGNTIYF. Written as DNA, the CDR3 is TGTGCCACCAGCAGAGCTAGCCACCGACCCTCTGGAAACACCATATATTTT.

The chain carries TRBV19 and TRBJ1-1, with D perhaps matching TRBD1 (6 bases). Germline V CDR1 and CDR2: LNHDA, SQIVND (reference sequence). The CDR3 extends over 12 amino acids. Trimming took off 4 bases at V and 11 bases at J, with 14 bases between the two ends. CDR3 in DNA: TGTGCCAGTAGTAGTGGACCGGGACATGCTTTCTTT. Translation: CASSSGPGHAFF.